One sample yielded the 15 T cell receptor beta chains listed below, sequenced in a study of shared clonotypes between healthy human individuals. The data were produced by immunoSEQ multiplex PCR, yet TCRdb's version contains in-frame clones alone and is incomplete. The data show some 2.4 million clones, with more than 85% seen just once and 0.36% held by the top ten. Sequenced input: naive CD4+ T cells from PBMCs. Subset reported: CD45RA+ positively selected. The source of these receptors is a man younger than 35 in good health. Some clones in this sample may be carry-over from other donors' samples.

This clone was counted a single time. Other nucleotide sequences from this sample produce the same CDR3. The DNA for the CDR3 is TGTGCCAGCAGCTTACGAAGTAATTCACCCCTCCACTTT. Residues: CASSLRSNSPLHF. The rearrangement uses TRBV7-3 and TRBJ1-6; D gene unclear. The CDR3 runs to 13 residues. The V gene lost 2 bases and the J gene lost 6 bases, with 5 bases spanning the gap. The germline CDR1 and CDR2 sequences are SGHTA and FQGTGA. The full variable domain, its missing parts supplied by reference TRBV7-3 and TRBJ1-6, is GAGVSQTPSNKVTEKGKYVELRCDPISGHTALYWYRQSLGQGPEFLIYFQGTGAADDSGLPNDRFFAVRPEGSVSTLKIQRTERGDSAVYLCASSLRSNSPLHFGNGTRLTVT.

The chain combines TRBV4-2 with TRBJ1-6; D gene uncertain. The germline V gene encodes CDR1 LGHNA and CDR2 YNFKEQ. The CDR3 spans 15 residues. V gave up 0 bases and J gave up 4 bases, with 7 bases separating them. CDR3: CASSQERQYNSPLHF. For the CDR3, the DNA is TGTGCCAGCAGCCAAGAAAGGCAGTATAATTCACCCCTCCACTTT.

The chain has TRBV5-1 and TRBJ2-2, with D perhaps matching TRBD1 (5 bases). CDR3 length: 13 amino acids. V was trimmed by 4 bases and J by 6 bases, leaving 10 bases between them. Germline CDR1 SGHRS, CDR2 YFSETQ. The CDR3 DNA reads as TGCGCCAGCAGCCCCCCAGGGTCCGGGGAGCTGTTTTTT. Its translation is CASSPPGSGELFF.

The sample holds one count of this clone. This chain links TRBV7-9 with TRBJ2-3; D not certain. The V and J ends lost 0 bases and 1 base respectively, with 8 bases between them. CDR3 length: 15 residues. Germline values: CDR1 SEHNR, CDR2 FQNEAQ (reference sequence). The CDR3 sequence: CASSLAARRTDTQYF. The CDR3 DNA is TGTGCCAGCAGCTTAGCTGCCCGACGCACAGATACGCAGTATTTT.

The chain recombines TRBV11-2 with TRBJ2-4; possibly TRBD2 for D (5 bases). The V and J ends lost 5 bases and 2 bases respectively, with 16 bases between them. The CDR3 is 16 amino acids. Germline CDR1 reads SGHAT; CDR2 reads FQNNGV. CDR3 sequence reads: CASSQFGIGTKNIQYF. CDR3 nucleotides: TGTGCCAGCAGCCAGTTCGGGATCGGCACCAAAAACATTCAGTACTTC.

The chain carries TRBV18 and TRBJ2-2, with D maybe TRBD1 (6 bases). Germline lookup yields CDR1 KGHSH and CDR2 LQKENI. Trimming removed 3 bases at V and 5 bases at J, with 10 bases between. This CDR3 comprises 14 residues. The CDR3 region is CASSPTGATGELFF. In DNA form, the CDR3 reads TGTGCCAGCTCACCGACAGGAGCTACCGGGGAGCTGTTTTTT.

V usage is TRBV28 and J usage is TRBJ2-7; possible D gene TRBD1, 6 bases. Looked up from germline, CDR1 is MDHEN and CDR2 is SYDVKM. The CDR3 spans 15 residues. Deletions cut 1 base from V and 4 bases from J, with 14 bases between. Here the CDR3 DNA reads TGTGCCAGCAGTTTATCGCTACAGGGTGGGTACGAGCAGTACTTC. The encoded protein is CASSLSLQGGYEQYF.

The V call is TRBV7-8, the J call TRBJ1-4, with D uncertain. The CDR3 is made up of 16 amino acids. The germline gives CDR1 SGHVS, CDR2 FQNEAQ. V was trimmed by 2 bases and J by 8 bases, leaving 18 bases between them. CDR3 region: CASSLPRRSLREKLFF. CDR3 DNA sequence: TGTGCCAGCAGCTTACCCAGGCGGAGCCTTAGGGAAAAACTGTTTTTT.

The chain joins TRBV28 to TRBJ1-5, with 10 positions matching TRBD1. The junction had 7 bases not matched to a gene; V was cut back by 6 bases and J by 5 bases. Germline V gives CDR1 MDHEN, CDR2 SYDVKM. The CDR3 totals 15 residues. The CDR3: CASSPLTGGYQPQHF. The CDR3 DNA reads as TGTGCCAGCAGCCCTCTGACAGGGGGCTATCAGCCCCAGCATTTT.

This clone occurred once. The rearrangement uses TRBV7-2 and TRBJ1-2; TRBD1 matches 10 bases. There are 14 residues in the CDR3. CDR1 is SGHTA, CDR2 FQGNSA, per germline. V lost 4 bases and J lost 8; bases outside the gene matches: 7. For the CDR3, the DNA is TGTGCCAGCAGCTCGGACAGGGGGGTCGGAGGCTACACCTTC. It translates to CASSSDRGVGGYTF.

The chain carries TRBV6-1 and TRBJ1-2; the D is unclear. The CDR3 contains 13 residues. V was clipped by 1 base and J by 4 bases, with 7 bases between them. CDR1 is MNHNS, CDR2 SASEGT, per germline. CDR3 nucleotides: TGTGCCAGCAGTGAAGGGGTCCTCTATGGCTACACCTTC. As protein: CASSEGVLYGYTF.

This clone was seen once. The rearrangement uses TRBV7-9 and TRBJ2-3; 10 bases fit TRBD2. The junction had 11 bases not matched to a gene; V was cut back by 8 bases and J by 6 bases. The CDR3 loop spans 15 amino acids. The germline V gene has CDR1 SEHNR and CDR2 FQNEAQ (reference sequence). The CDR3 nucleotides are TGTGCCAGCCGAACTAGCGGGATCGGGAGGGATACGCAGTATTTT. Protein sequence: CASRTSGIGRDTQYF.

The V call is TRBV30, the J call TRBJ1-2; 8 bases line up with TRBD1. This CDR3 is built from 15 residues. Germline values: CDR1 GTSNPN, CDR2 SVGIG (reference sequence). After removal of 2 bases from V and 6 bases from J, the junction contained 11 bases not matched to a gene. CDR3 residues: CAWSSLRGRVHGYTF. Written as DNA, the CDR3 is TGTGCCTGGAGTTCACTCAGGGGGCGCGTCCATGGCTACACCTTC. The whole variable domain, filled in from reference TRBV30 and TRBJ1-2, reads SQTIHQWPATLVQPVGSPLSLECTVEGTSNPNLYWYRQAAGRGLQLLFYSVGIGQISSEVPQNLSASRPQDRQFILSSKKLLLSDSGFYLCAWSSLRGRVHGYTFGSGTRLTVV.

The chain recombines TRBV5-4 with TRBJ1-6; 11 nucleotides align to TRBD1. The CDR3 has 16 residues. CDR1 SGHNT and CDR2 YYREEE come from the germline V gene (reference sequence). V shed 4 bases, J shed 6 bases, and the junction held 6 bases outside the gene matches. The CDR3 DNA is TGTGCCAGCAGCGGCGGACAGGGGGCTGCTAATTCACCCCTCCACTTT. Encoded protein: CASSGGQGAANSPLHF.

The chain is built from TRBV13 and TRBJ2-1; D may correspond to TRBD1 or TRBD2 (5 bases each). V gave up 0 bases and J gave up 2 bases, with 8 bases separating them. The CDR3 length is 15 residues. The germline gives CDR1 PRHDT, CDR2 FYEKMQ (reference sequence). In nucleotides, the CDR3 is TGTGCCAGCAGCTTAGGCCAGGGACCCTACAATGAGCAGTTCTTC. It specifies CASSLGQGPYNEQFF.